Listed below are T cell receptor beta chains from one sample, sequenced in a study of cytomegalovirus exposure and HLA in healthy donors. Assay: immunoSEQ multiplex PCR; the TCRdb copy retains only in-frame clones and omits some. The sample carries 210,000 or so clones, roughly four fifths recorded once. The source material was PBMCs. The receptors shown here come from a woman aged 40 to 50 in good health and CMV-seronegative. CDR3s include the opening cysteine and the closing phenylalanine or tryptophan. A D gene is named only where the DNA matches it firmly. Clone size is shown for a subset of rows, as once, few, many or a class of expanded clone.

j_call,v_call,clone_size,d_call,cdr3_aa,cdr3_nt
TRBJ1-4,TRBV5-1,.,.,CASSPLTGLATNEKLFF,TGCGCCAGCAGCCCCTTGACAGGCTTGGCAACTAATGAAAAACTGTTTTTT
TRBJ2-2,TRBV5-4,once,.,CASRRVVGTGELFF,TGTGCCAGCAGGAGGGTAGTTGGCACCGGGGAGCTGTTTTTT
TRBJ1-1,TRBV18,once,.,CASSPPFMNTEAFF,TGTGCCAGCTCACCACCATTCATGAACACTGAAGCTTTCTTT
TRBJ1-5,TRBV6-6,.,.,CASSYSDAGGQPQHF,TGTGCCAGCAGTTACAGTGACGCGGGGGGTCAGCCCCAGCATTTT
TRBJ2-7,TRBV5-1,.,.,CASSSERTGGYEQYF,TGCGCCAGCAGCTCGGAGCGGACTGGAGGGTACGAGCAGTACTTC
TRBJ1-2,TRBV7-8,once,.,CASSLETTLAVGYTF,TGTGCCAGCAGCTTAGAGACTACCCTTGCTGTCGGCTACACCTTC
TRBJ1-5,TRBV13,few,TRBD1,CASSLRDRGGQPQHF,TGTGCCAGCAGCTTAAGGGACAGGGGGGGTCAGCCCCAGCATTTT
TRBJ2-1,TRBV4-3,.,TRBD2,CASSQGGRGAQDQNEQFF,TGCGCCAGCAGCCAAGGGGGGCGGGGGGCGCAAGACCAGAATGAGCAGTTCTTC
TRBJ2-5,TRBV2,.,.,CASRADQETQYF,TGTGCCAGCAGGGCGGATCAAGAGACCCAGTACTTC
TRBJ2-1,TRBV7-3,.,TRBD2,CASSLISGGHSEQFF,TGTGCCAGCAGCTTAATTAGCGGGGGGCATAGTGAGCAGTTCTTC
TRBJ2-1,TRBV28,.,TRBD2,CASSLGLAGRRSYNEQFF,TGTGCCAGCAGTTTAGGCCTAGCGGGGCGCCGCTCCTACAATGAGCAGTTCTTC
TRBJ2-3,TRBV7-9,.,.,CASSLVSSTDTQYF,TGTGCCAGCAGCTTAGTCTCTTCCACAGATACGCAGTATTTT
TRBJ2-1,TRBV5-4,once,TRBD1,CASSTGTDKQFF,TGTGCCAGCAGCACCGGGACAGACAAACAGTTCTTC
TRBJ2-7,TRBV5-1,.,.,CASSLTQGHWYEQYF,TGCGCCAGCAGCCTCACTCAGGGGCACTGGTACGAGCAGTACTTC
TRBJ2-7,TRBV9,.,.,CASSVGVGAAYEQYF,TGTGCCAGCAGCGTAGGTGTAGGGGCAGCCTACGAGCAGTACTTC
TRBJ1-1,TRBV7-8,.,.,CASSLGTQLFMNTEAFF,TGTGCCAGCAGCTTAGGCACTCAACTGTTCATGAACACTGAAGCTTTCTTT
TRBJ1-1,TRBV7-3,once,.,CASSSQENTEAFF,TGTGCCAGCAGCTCTCAGGAGAACACTGAAGCTTTCTTT
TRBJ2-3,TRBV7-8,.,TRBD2,CASSLETSVGTDTQYF,TGTGCCAGCAGCTTAGAAACTAGCGTCGGCACAGATACGCAGTATTTT
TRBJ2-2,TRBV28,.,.,CASTTWTAGAGELFF,TGTGCCAGCACCACTTGGACCGCCGGGGCCGGGGAGCTGTTTTTT
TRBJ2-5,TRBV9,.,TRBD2,CASSASGDPETQYF,TGTGCCAGCAGCGCTAGCGGGGACCCGGAGACCCAGTACTTC
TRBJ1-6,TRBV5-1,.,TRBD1,CASSPSGQIYNSPLHF,TGCGCCAGCAGCCCTTCGGGACAGATTTATAATTCACCCCTCCACTTT
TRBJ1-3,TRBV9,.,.,CASSVGGGSGNTIYF,TGTGCCAGCAGCGTAGGAGGGGGCTCTGGAAACACCATATATTTT
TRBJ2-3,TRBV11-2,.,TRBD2,CASSFGGDTQYF,TGTGCCAGCAGCTTCGGGGGGGATACGCAGTATTTT
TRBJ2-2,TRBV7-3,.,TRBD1,CASSLVGQGRNTGELFF,TGTGCCAGCAGCTTGGTGGGACAGGGGCGGAACACCGGGGAGCTGTTTTTT
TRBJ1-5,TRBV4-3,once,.,CASSQALPTTEYSNQPQHF,TGCGCCAGCAGCCAAGCGCTACCCACAACAGAGTATAGCAATCAGCCCCAGCATTTT
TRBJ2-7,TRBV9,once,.,CASSPTAAAYEQYF,TGTGCCAGCAGCCCTACCGCCGCTGCCTACGAGCAGTACTTC
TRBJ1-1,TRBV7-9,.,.,CASSPQITGDFLVTEAFF,TGTGCCAGCAGCCCACAGATAACAGGAGATTTTTTGGTCACTGAAGCTTTCTTT
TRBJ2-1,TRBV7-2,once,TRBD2,CASSLGPGGAVDEQFF,TGTGCCAGCAGCTTAGGGCCCGGGGGGGCCGTGGATGAGCAGTTCTTC
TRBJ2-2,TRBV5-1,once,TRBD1,CASSLGNAGTGKDTGELFF,TGCGCCAGCAGCTTGGGTAACGCCGGGACAGGAAAAGACACCGGGGAGCTGTTTTTT
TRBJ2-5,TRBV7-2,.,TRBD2,CASTPGASGSETQYF,TGTGCCAGCACGCCCGGGGCTAGCGGGTCCGAGACCCAGTACTTC
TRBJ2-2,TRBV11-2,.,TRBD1,CASSLGQGAGELFF,TGTGCCAGCAGCTTAGGACAGGGGGCCGGGGAGCTGTTTTTT
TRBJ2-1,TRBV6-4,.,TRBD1,CASSGTGGAYNEQFF,TGTGCCAGCAGCGGGACAGGGGGGGCTTACAATGAGCAGTTCTTC
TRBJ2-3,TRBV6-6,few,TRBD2,CASSLTSPGIDTQYF,TGTGCCAGCAGTCTGACTAGCCCTGGTATCGATACGCAGTATTTT
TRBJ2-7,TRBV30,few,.,CAWSGGREVDEQYF,TGTGCCTGGAGTGGTGGCAGGGAGGTGGACGAGCAGTACTTC
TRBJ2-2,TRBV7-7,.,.,CASSLGGAGRPLEHRGAVF,TGTGCTAGCAGCTTAGGTGGGGCGGGACGCCCCTTAGAACACCGGGGAGCTGTTTTT
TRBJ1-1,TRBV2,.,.,CASKSGGTEAFF,TGTGCCAGCAAGTCCGGGGGCACTGAAGCTTTCTTT
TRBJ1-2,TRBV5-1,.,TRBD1,CASRETGGYGYTF,TGCGCCAGCAGGGAGACAGGGGGCTATGGCTACACCTTC
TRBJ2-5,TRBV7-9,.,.,CASSLAPEGTQYF,TGTGCCAGCAGCTTAGCGCCGGAGGGCACCCAGTACTTC
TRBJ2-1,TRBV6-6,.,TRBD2,CASSYSDSGGHNEQFF,TGTGCCAGCAGTTACTCGGATAGCGGGGGCCACAATGAGCAGTTCTTC
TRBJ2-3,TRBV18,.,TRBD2,CASSRLTSGGTDTQYF,TGTGCCAGCTCACGTTTGACTAGCGGGGGCACAGATACGCAGTATTTT